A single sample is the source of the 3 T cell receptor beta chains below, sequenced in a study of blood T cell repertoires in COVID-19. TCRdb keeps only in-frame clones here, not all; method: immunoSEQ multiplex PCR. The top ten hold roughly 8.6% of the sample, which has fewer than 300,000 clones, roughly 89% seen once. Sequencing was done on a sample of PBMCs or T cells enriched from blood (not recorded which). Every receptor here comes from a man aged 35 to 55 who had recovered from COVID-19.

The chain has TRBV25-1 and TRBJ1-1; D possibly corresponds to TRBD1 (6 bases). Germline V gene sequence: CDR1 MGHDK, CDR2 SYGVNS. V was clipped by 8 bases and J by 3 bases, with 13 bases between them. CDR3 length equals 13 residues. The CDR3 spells CASLGHWDTEAFF. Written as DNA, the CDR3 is TGTGCCAGCCTGGGACACTGGGACACTGAAGCTTTCTTT.

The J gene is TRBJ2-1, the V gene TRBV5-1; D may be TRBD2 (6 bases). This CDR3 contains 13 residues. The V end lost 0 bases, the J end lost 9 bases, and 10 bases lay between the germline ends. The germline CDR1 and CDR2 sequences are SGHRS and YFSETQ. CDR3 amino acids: CASSLAGTREQFF. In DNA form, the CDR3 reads TGCGCCAGCAGCTTGGCCGGGACTCGTGAGCAGTTCTTC.

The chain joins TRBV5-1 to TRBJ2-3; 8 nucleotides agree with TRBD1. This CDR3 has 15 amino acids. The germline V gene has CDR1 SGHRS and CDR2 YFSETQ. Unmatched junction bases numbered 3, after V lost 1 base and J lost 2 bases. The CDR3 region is CASSLRQGNTDTQYF. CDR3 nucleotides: TGCGCCAGCAGCTTGAGACAGGGGAACACAGATACGCAGTATTTT.